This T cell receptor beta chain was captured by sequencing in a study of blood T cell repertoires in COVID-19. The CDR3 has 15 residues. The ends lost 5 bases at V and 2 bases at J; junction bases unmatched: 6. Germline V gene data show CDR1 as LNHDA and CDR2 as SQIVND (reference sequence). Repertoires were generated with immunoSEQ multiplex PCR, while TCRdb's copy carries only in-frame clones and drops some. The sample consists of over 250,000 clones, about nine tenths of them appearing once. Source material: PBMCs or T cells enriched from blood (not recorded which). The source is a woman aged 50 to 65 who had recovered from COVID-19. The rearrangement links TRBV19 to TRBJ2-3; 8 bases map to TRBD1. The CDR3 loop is CASSPRTGTTDTQYF. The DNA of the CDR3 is TGTGCCAGTAGTCCCAGGACAGGGACCACAGATACGCAGTATTTT. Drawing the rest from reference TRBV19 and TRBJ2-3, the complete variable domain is DGGITQSPKYLFRKEGQNVTLSCEQNLNHDAMYWYRQDPGQGLRLIYYSQIVNDFQKGDIAEGYSVSREKKESFPLTVTSAQKNPTAFYLCASSPRTGTTDTQYFGPGTRLTVL.